This TCR beta chain was identified during a study of T cell responses to AZD1222 COVID-19 vaccine. Some clones are missing from TCRdb's copy, which holds only in-frame ones; the method was immunoSEQ multiplex PCR. Among some 89,000 clones listed, roughly nine tenths were seen once. The CDR3 runs 14 residues. The germline gives CDR1 SGHNT, CDR2 YYREEE (reference sequence). Trimming stripped 1 base from V and 5 bases from J, with 12 bases between. A remark on this clone: Its antigen is currently unknown.

Whole-study findings and limits: Seropositivity was recorded at baseline in only six AZD1222 recipients.

The TCR sequence derives from an adult in good health. The sequenced sample was peripheral blood, obtained on day 0 of AZD1222 vaccination. The V gene is TRBV5-4, the J gene TRBJ1-2; no definite D call. The CDR3 protein is CASSLIGQEYGYTF. As DNA, the CDR3 is TGTGCCAGCAGCTTGATAGGGCAGGAATATGGCTACACCTTC.